This entry concerns a single T cell receptor (beta chain). The antigen is unknown. The entry originates in a study of blood T cells in healthy people across ages. Looking at the study overall: Researchers report that template switching captured about one barcoded beta molecule per two T cells. Broader study findings: Correlation between TCR beta diversity and naive T cell percentage was strong.

For the second PCR, which ran for roughly 7 to 11 cycles, a sample-barcoded 5' primer and a J-beta primer mix were used. Each cDNA molecule carried a tag from a template-switch adaptor that contained 12 random nucleotides. TCRdb processed the 5' RACE reads anew with MiXCR; each CDR3 protein has one entry. The table lists under 2,000,000 distinct CDR3 sequences, about 50% of them singletons. CDR1 is SGDLS, CDR2 YYNGEE, per germline. This CDR3 spans 16 amino acids. The V and J ends lost 2 bases and 4 bases respectively, with 17 bases between them. The chain uses TRBV9 and TRBJ2-3, with no clear D. The source of this sequence is a woman aged 40 to 50 in good health. Sequencing was done on a sample of blood. The CDR3, as DNA: TGTGCCAGCAGCGTGGGGTACCGACCTGGGGCAGATACGCAGTATTTT. It is translated as CASSVGYRPGADTQYF.